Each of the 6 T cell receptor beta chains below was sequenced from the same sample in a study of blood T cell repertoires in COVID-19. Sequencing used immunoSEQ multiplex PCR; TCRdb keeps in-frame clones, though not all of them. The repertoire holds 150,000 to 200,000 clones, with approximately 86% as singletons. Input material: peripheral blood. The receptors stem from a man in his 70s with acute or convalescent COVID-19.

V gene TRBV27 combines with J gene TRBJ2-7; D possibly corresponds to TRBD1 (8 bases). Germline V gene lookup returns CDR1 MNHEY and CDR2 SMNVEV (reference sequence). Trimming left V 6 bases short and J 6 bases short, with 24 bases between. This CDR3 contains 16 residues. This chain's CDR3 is CASSQTGGGSLGEQYF. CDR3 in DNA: TGTGCCAGCAGCCAAACAGGGGGAGGGTCGCTGGGCGAGCAGTACTTC.

CDR3 bases: TGTGCCAGCAGTTACGCAACAGGTTTTGAAGCTTTCTTT. As protein: CASSYATGFEAFF. The chain joins TRBV6-5 to TRBJ1-1; the D gene is possibly TRBD1 (5 bases). Germline V gives CDR1 MNHEY, CDR2 SVGAGI. With 2 bases removed from V and 7 bases from J, the gap between germline ends came to 11 bases. The CDR3 is 13 amino acids.

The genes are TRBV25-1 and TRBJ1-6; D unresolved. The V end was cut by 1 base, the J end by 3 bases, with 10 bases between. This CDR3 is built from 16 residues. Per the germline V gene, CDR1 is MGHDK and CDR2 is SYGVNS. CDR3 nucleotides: TGTGCCAGCAGTGAATGGTCGGTTGTCTATAATTCACCCCTCCACTTT. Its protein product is CASSEWSVVYNSPLHF.

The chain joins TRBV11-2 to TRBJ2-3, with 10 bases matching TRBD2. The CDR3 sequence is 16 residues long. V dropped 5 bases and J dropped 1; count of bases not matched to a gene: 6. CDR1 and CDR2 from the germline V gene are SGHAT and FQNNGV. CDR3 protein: CASSKGTSDRTDTQYF. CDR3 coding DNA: TGTGCCAGCAGCAAGGGGACTAGCGACCGCACAGATACGCAGTATTTT.

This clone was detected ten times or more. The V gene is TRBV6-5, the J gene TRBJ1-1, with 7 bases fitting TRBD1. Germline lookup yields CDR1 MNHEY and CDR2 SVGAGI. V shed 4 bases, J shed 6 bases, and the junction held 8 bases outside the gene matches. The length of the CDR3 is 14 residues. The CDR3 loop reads CASSFQGQAPEAFF. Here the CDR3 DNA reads TGTGCCAGCAGTTTCCAAGGACAGGCCCCTGAAGCTTTCTTT.

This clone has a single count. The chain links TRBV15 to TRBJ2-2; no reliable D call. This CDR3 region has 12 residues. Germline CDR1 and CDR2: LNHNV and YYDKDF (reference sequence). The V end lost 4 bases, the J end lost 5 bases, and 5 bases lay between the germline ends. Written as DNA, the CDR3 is TGTGCCACCAGCACCAGAACCGGGGAGCTGTTTTTT. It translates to CATSTRTGELFF.